This TCR beta chain was observed in a study of blood T cell repertoires in COVID-19. Method: immunoSEQ multiplex PCR; TCRdb's copy keeps in-frame clones and lacks some. The sample carries 150,000 to 200,000 clones, about 80% recorded once. The CDR3 has 13 residues. Deletions cut 3 bases from V and 4 bases from J, with 8 bases between. Germline values: CDR1 LNHDA, CDR2 SQIVND (reference sequence). The TCR comes from a woman in her thirties or forties with COVID-19, enrolled during active disease. The sample consisted of peripheral blood. The rearrangement joins TRBV19 to TRBJ2-3; no firm D call. CDR3 coding DNA: TGTGCCAGTAGTATCCTGGGCTCAGATACGCAGTATTTT. Translated: CASSILGSDTQYF. The full variable domain, rest sourced from reference TRBV19 and TRBJ2-3, is DGGITQSPKYLFRKEGQNVTLSCEQNLNHDAMYWYRQDPGQGLRLIYYSQIVNDFQKGDIAEGYSVSREKKESFPLTVTSAQKNPTAFYLCASSILGSDTQYFGPGTRLTVL.